This is a list of T cell receptor beta chains from one sample in a study of T-cell reconstitution after alpha-beta-depleted transplantation in children. One entry per CDR3 protein, called by TCRdb with MiXCR from the PCR reads. The sample yields about 270,000 distinct CDR3 sequences, nearly 10% seen once. The specimen was PBMCs from the stem cell graft donor, collected from the stem cell graft. These receptors were collected from a human donor who donated a stem cell graft to a child with SCID. Both conserved end residues are part of each CDR3. A D gene is named only where the DNA matches it firmly. Clone size is stated in some rows and not others, as once, few, many or a class when expanded.

V gene,clone size,D gene,J gene,CDR3 protein,CDR3 DNA
TRBV7-9,-,-,TRBJ1-2,CASSIGGGQLYGYTF,TGTGCCAGCAGCATAGGGGGAGGACAACTCTATGGCTACACCTTC
TRBV12-5,-,TRBD1,TRBJ2-7,CASGRGQGGDEQYF,TGTGCTAGTGGCCGTGGACAGGGGGGCGACGAGCAGTACTTC
TRBV7-6,-,TRBD1,TRBJ2-1,CASSYRDRGPRGLDEQFF,TGTGCCAGCAGCTACCGGGACAGGGGGCCCCGGGGCCTCGATGAGCAGTTCTTC
TRBV5-1,many,-,TRBJ2-5,CASSLYTGNQETQYF,TGCGCCAGCAGCTTGTATACTGGCAACCAAGAGACCCAGTACTTC
TRBV20-1,-,-,TRBJ2-1,CSAIYTSSYNEQFF,TGCAGTGCTATTTATACCAGCTCCTACAATGAGCAGTTCTTC
TRBV20-1,few,TRBD1,TRBJ2-7,CSARPGTGSFPYVEQYF,TGCAGTGCCCGTCCCGGGACAGGGTCTTTCCCCTACGTCGAGCAGTACTTC
TRBV5-5,-,-,TRBJ2-3,CASSPQRLVTDTQYF,TGTGCCAGCAGCCCACAAAGACTAGTCACAGATACGCAGTATTTT
TRBV18,few,TRBD2,TRBJ2-7,CASSLGLESSYEQYF,TGTGCCAGCTCACTCGGACTAGAGAGCTCCTACGAGCAGTACTTC
TRBV6-1,-,TRBD1,TRBJ2-7,CASVPTGGPVSEQYF,TGTGCCAGCGTACCTACAGGGGGGCCAGTCTCTGAGCAGTACTTC
TRBV6-5,-,TRBD1,TRBJ1-1,CASSYGQGSTEAFF,TGTGCCAGCAGTTATGGACAGGGGAGCACTGAAGCTTTCTTT
TRBV20-1,few,TRBD2,TRBJ2-2,CSARETTSGWNTGELFF,TGCAGTGCTAGAGAGACGACTAGCGGGTGGAACACCGGGGAGCTGTTTTTT
TRBV12-3/TRBV12-4,few,-,TRBJ1-4,CASSSQLRASNEKLFF,TGTGCCAGCAGTTCACAGCTCCGGGCCTCTAATGAAAAACTGTTTTTT
TRBV20-1,few,TRBD2,TRBJ2-1,CSARGLAGPNEQFF,TGCAGTGCTAGGGGGCTAGCGGGGCCCAATGAGCAGTTCTTC
TRBV5-5,few,-,TRBJ2-7,CASSKDWDPNEQYF,TGTGCCAGCAGCAAGGACTGGGATCCTAACGAGCAGTACTTC
TRBV10-3,-,-,TRBJ2-3,CAISDGVSTQYF,TGTGCCATCAGTGATGGGGTATCGACGCAGTATTTT